Shown below are 23 T cell receptor beta chains from a single sample sequenced in a study of shared clonotypes between healthy human individuals. Produced via immunoSEQ multiplex PCR; TCRdb's table is partial and in-frame only. The sample includes more than 850,000 clones, about 80% seen only once; the top ten take 0.5% to 0.6%. Sequences were obtained from memory CD4+ T cells from PBMCs. Subset noted: CD45RA-negative fraction. The receptors come from a man between 18 and 29 years old in good health. Some clones in this sample may be carry-over from other donors' samples.

Details on this clone: Additional DNA sequences in this sample encode the identical CDR3. The V call is TRBV6-5, the J call TRBJ1-5; TRBD1 might be the D (5 bases). Trimming removed 0 bases at V and 7 bases at J, with 7 bases between. This CDR3 spans 13 amino acids. From germline, CDR1 is MNHEY and CDR2 SVGAGI. The CDR3 coding sequence is TGTGCCAGCAGTTACTCGAGGGGACAGCCCCAGCATTTT. Its protein is CASSYSRGQPQHF.

This clone has just one count. This same CDR3 is encoded by further DNA sequences in the sample. The chain couples TRBV15 to TRBJ2-1; 7 bases map to TRBD2. CDR3 length: 17 residues. Losses at the gene ends were 1 base for V and 0 bases for J; bases not matched to a gene: 6. The germline gives CDR1 LNHNV, CDR2 YYDKDF (reference sequence). CDR3 loop: CATSRGGAGSSYNEQFF. As DNA, the CDR3 is TGTGCCACCAGCAGAGGAGGAGCGGGATCCTCCTACAATGAGCAGTTCTTC.

CDR3 nucleotide sequence: TGTGCCAGCAGCCGATACTCGGTCGGGGAGCTGTTTTTT. This encodes CASSRYSVGELFF. V gene TRBV14 combines with J gene TRBJ2-2; D gene ambiguous. Germline V gene lookup returns CDR1 SGHDN and CDR2 FVKESK. V was clipped by 4 bases and J by 7 bases, with 10 bases between them. The CDR3 is 13 residues long.

The CDR3 region is CASRVAGEQFF. CDR3 in DNA: TGTGCCAGCAGAGTAGCGGGTGAGCAGTTCTTC. V usage is TRBV6-1 and J usage is TRBJ2-1, with 7 bases matching TRBD2. CDR3 length equals 11 residues. Germline trimming cut 6 bases from V and 9 bases from J; bases unmatched to any gene: 2. CDR1 MNHNS and CDR2 SASEGT come from the germline V gene.

V gene TRBV28 combines with J gene TRBJ2-3, with 12 bases lining up with TRBD2. The CDR3 extends over 14 amino acids. The J segment lost 14 bases and the V segment lost 5 bases, leaving 11 bases of the junction unmatched. Germline assignment: CDR1 MDHEN and CDR2 SYDVKM. The CDR3 here is CASSTSRTSGKAYF. The CDR3 nucleotides are TGTGCCAGCAGTACCTCCAGGACTAGCGGGAAGGCGTATTTT.

The J gene is TRBJ2-2, the V gene TRBV9, with 10 bases lining up with TRBD1. Unmatched junction bases numbered 16, after V lost 4 bases and J lost 7 bases. In germline, CDR1 is SGDLS, CDR2 YYNGEE. This CDR3 has 18 residues. The CDR3 DNA reads as TGTGCCAGCAGCACTCGGTACCGGGACAGGGGTTTTGACGGGGAGCTGTTTTTT. Protein: CASSTRYRDRGFDGELFF. The full variable domain, rest sourced from reference TRBV9 and TRBJ2-2, is DSGVTQTPKHLITATGQRVTLRCSPRSGDLSVYWYQQSLDQGLQFLIQYYNGEERAKGNILERFSAQQFPDLHSELNLSSLELGDSALYFCASSTRYRDRGFDGELFFGEGSRLTVL.

The chain is built from TRBV5-5 and TRBJ1-2; D ambiguous. Germline CDR1 and CDR2: SGHKS and YYEKEE (reference sequence). The CDR3 is made up of 13 amino acids. V was shortened by 4 bases and J by 5 bases, with 12 bases between the two germline ends. The CDR3 is CASSPGGEYGYTF. The CDR3 DNA sequence: TGTGCCAGCAGCCCGGGTGGGGAGTATGGCTACACCTTC.

This chain connects TRBV27 to TRBJ2-7; possible D gene TRBD2, 7 bases. V shed 5 bases and J shed 3 bases, with 14 bases lying between them. CDR1 is MNHEY, CDR2 SMNVEV, per germline (reference sequence). The CDR3 consists of 14 residues. CDR3 nucleotide sequence: TGTGCCAGCAGTACCTCGAGGGGGGGCTACGAGCAGTACTTC. This gives the protein CASSTSRGGYEQYF.

This clone has only one observation. This sequence joins TRBV28 and TRBJ2-7, with D maybe TRBD2 (6 bases). This CDR3 is built from 15 residues. Germline V lookup: CDR1 MDHEN, CDR2 SYDVKM. V was clipped by 2 bases and J by 7 bases, with 18 bases between them. CDR3 residues: CASSLGGSLVMEQYF. The CDR3 DNA reads as TGTGCCAGCAGTTTAGGGGGGTCCCTTGTTATGGAGCAGTACTTC.

The J gene is TRBJ2-7, the V gene TRBV4-1; D unresolved. This CDR3 has 13 amino acids. Germline V CDR1 and CDR2: MGHRA, YSYEKL. Trimming removed 1 base at V and 2 bases at J, with 6 bases between. The CDR3 nucleotides are TGCGCCAGCAGCCAAGGACGCCCCTACGAGCAGTACTTC. Amino acid sequence: CASSQGRPYEQYF.

The gene calls are TRBV6-5 and TRBJ2-1; 9 positions agree with TRBD1. V was pared by 6 bases and J by 9 bases, with 6 bases of the junction left unmatched. Looked up from germline, CDR1 is MNHEY and CDR2 is SVGAGI. The CDR3 consists of 13 residues. The CDR3 sequence: CASSRDRVSEQFF. The CDR3 nucleotides read TGTGCCAGCAGCCGGGACAGGGTTAGTGAGCAGTTCTTC.

This chain links TRBV28 with TRBJ1-2; unclear D gene. The germline CDR1 and CDR2 sequences are MDHEN and SYDVKM. The CDR3 loop spans 13 amino acids. Trimming cost V 6 bases and J 3 bases, with 11 bases left between them. The CDR3 protein is CASSRKGYYGYTF. The CDR3 DNA follows: TGTGCCAGCAGCCGGAAAGGGTACTATGGCTACACCTTC.

V is TRBV27 and J is TRBJ1-2; the D is unclear. Trimming removed 5 bases at V and 0 bases at J, with 19 bases between. Germline V CDR1 and CDR2: MNHEY, SMNVEV (reference sequence). The CDR3 covers 17 residues. The CDR3 sequence: CASSPVVWGPPNYGYTF. CDR3 sequence (DNA): TGTGCCAGCAGTCCCGTCGTGTGGGGTCCCCCTAACTATGGCTACACCTTC.

This chain uses TRBV4-1 with TRBJ2-3, with D uncertain. V dropped 2 bases and J dropped 2 bases, with 14 bases sitting between them. The CDR3 sequence is 16 residues long. In germline, CDR1 is MGHRA, CDR2 YSYEKL. CDR3 DNA sequence: TGCGCCAGCAGCCAATTTAACGGATATCCCACAGATACGCAGTATTTT. Protein sequence: CASSQFNGYPTDTQYF.

The chain recombines TRBV10-3 with TRBJ2-2; D remains ambiguous. Germline V gene data show CDR1 as ENHRY and CDR2 as SYGVKD. The CDR3 is 15 amino acids. Trimming removed 0 bases from V and 0 bases from J, with 5 bases in between. The CDR3 bases are TGTGCCATCAGTGAGTCGAGAACGAACACCGGGGAGCTGTTTTTT. Translation gives CAISESRTNTGELFF.

The V gene is TRBV6-5, the J gene TRBJ1-4; 7 nucleotides agree with TRBD1. V shed 5 bases, J shed 8 bases, and the junction held 8 bases outside the gene matches. In germline, CDR1 is MNHEY, CDR2 SVGAGI. The CDR3 totals 14 residues. CDR3 DNA sequence: TGTGCCAGCAGTGGAGGGGGCGGGGAGGAAAAACTGTTTTTT. Encoded protein: CASSGGGGEEKLFF.

The DNA of the CDR3 is TGTGCCAGCAGCTCGATATTAGCGGCCCCTAGGGAAGAGACCCAGTACTTC. It yields the protein CASSSILAAPREETQYF. The V call is TRBV7-2, the J call TRBJ2-5; a weak D match, TRBD2 (6 bases). Looked up from germline, CDR1 is SGHTA and CDR2 is FQGNSA. V was clipped by 4 bases and J by 3 bases, with 21 bases between them. The CDR3 extends over 17 amino acids.

The chain joins TRBV7-3 to TRBJ2-7; 7 bases are a match to TRBD1. The CDR3 length is 14 residues. V gave up 6 bases and J gave up 0 bases; unmatched junction bases: 5. In germline, CDR1 is SGHTA, CDR2 FQGTGA. The chain's CDR3 is CASSLDRASYEQYF. CDR3 nucleotide sequence: TGTGCCAGCAGTCTTGACAGGGCCTCCTACGAGCAGTACTTC.

The chain has TRBV11-2 and TRBJ2-1; D not certain. Trimming removed 4 bases from V and 1 base from J, with 8 bases in between. Germline V CDR1 and CDR2: SGHAT, FQNNGV. This CDR3 has 14 residues. The CDR3 DNA reads TGTGCCAGCAGCTCCAGACGATCCTACAATGAGCAGTTCTTC. Translating it yields CASSSRRSYNEQFF.

The CDR3 DNA follows: TGTGCCAGCAGCTCACCGGGACTAGCGGGGGGTTACAATGAGCAGTTCTTC. It is translated as CASSSPGLAGGYNEQFF. The chain has TRBV11-2 and TRBJ2-1; TRBD2 aligns across 15 bases. CDR3 length: 17 amino acids. Germline V gives CDR1 SGHAT, CDR2 FQNNGV. The V segment lost 4 bases and the J segment 4 bases; nucleotides outside the gene matches: 5.

A word on this clone: Other nucleotide sequences from this sample produce the same CDR3. V and J are TRBV28 and TRBJ2-3, with D possibly TRBD2 on 6 matching bases. Germline V gives CDR1 MDHEN, CDR2 SYDVKM. V was cut by 6 bases and J by 4 bases, with 17 bases left in between. CDR3 size: 15 residues. CDR3 sequence (DNA): TGTGCCAGCAGCCCTTTCGGGGGAGCCTCAGATACGCAGTATTTT. Its translation: CASSPFGGASDTQYF. The full variable domain, in which reference TRBV28 and TRBJ2-3 provide the parts outside the CDR3, is DVKVTQSSRYLVKRTGEKVFLECVQDMDHENMFWYRQDPGLGLRLIYFSYDVKMKEKGDIPEGYSVSREKKERFSLILESASTNQTSMYLCASSPFGGASDTQYFGPGTRLTVL.

The V call is TRBV15, the J call TRBJ2-3; D gene unclear. Germline V lookup: CDR1 LNHNV, CDR2 YYDKDF (reference sequence). Trimming stripped 0 bases from V and 5 bases from J, with 18 bases between. The CDR3 sequence is 17 residues long. CDR3 sequence (DNA): TGTGCCACCAGCAGAGATTTATTAGGGCCTGGTATAGATACGCAGTATTTT. It codes for CATSRDLLGPGIDTQYF. The full variable domain, rest sourced from reference TRBV15 and TRBJ2-3, is DAMVIQNPRYQVTQFGKPVTLSCSQTLNHNVMYWYQQKSSQAPKLLFHYYDKDFNNEADTPDNFQSRRPNTSFCFLDIRSPGLGDTAMYLCATSRDLLGPGIDTQYFGPGTRLTVL.

This clone was observed once. The sample has other DNA sequences that encode this CDR3 too. The rearrangement uses TRBV28 and TRBJ1-5; D ambiguous. The germline gives CDR1 MDHEN, CDR2 SYDVKM. CDR3 size: 14 residues. Deletions cut 3 bases from V and 4 bases from J, with 10 bases between. CDR3 DNA sequence: TGTGCCAGCAGTTTTGAACAGCGAAATCAGCCCCAGCATTTT. It yields the protein CASSFEQRNQPQHF.